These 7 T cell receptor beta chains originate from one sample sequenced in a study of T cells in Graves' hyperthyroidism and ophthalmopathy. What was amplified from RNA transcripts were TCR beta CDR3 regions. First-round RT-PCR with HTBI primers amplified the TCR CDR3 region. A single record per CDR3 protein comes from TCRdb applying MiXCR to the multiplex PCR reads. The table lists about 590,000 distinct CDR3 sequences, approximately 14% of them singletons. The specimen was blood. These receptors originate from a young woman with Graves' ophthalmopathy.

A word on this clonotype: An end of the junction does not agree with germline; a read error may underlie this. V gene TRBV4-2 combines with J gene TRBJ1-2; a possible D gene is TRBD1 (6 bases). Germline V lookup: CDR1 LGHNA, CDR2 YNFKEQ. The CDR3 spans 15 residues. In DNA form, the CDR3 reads TGTGCCAGCAGTCAAGAAACGGAGGGGGTCGGCGGCTACACCTTC. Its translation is CASSQETEGVGGYTF.

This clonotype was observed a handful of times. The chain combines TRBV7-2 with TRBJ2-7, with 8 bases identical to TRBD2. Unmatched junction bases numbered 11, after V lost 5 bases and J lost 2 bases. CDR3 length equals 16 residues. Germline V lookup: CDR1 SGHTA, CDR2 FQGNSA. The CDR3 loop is CASSPPGGASTYEQYF. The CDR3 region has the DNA TGTGCCAGCAGCCCCCCGGGAGGGGCGTCGACCTACGAGCAGTACTTC.

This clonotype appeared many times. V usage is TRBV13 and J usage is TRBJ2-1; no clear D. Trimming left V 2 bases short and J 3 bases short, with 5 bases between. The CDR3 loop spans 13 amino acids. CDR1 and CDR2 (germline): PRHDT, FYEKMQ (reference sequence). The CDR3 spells CASSLRHYNEQFF. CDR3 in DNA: TGTGCCAGCAGCTTACGGCACTACAATGAGCAGTTCTTC.

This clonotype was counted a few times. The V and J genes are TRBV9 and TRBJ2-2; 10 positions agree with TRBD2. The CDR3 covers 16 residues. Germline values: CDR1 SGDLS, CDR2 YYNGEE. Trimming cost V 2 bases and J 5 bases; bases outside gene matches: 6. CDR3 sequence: CASSVRTSGKTGELFF. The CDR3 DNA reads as TGTGCCAGCAGCGTCCGGACTAGCGGAAAGACCGGGGAGCTGTTTTTT.

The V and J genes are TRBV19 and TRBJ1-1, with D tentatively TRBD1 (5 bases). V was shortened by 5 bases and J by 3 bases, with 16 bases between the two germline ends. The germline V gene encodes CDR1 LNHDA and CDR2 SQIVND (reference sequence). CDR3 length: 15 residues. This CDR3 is CASSPRAGWYTEAFF. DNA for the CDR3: TGTGCCAGTAGTCCTCGAGCAGGGTGGTACACTGAAGCTTTCTTT.

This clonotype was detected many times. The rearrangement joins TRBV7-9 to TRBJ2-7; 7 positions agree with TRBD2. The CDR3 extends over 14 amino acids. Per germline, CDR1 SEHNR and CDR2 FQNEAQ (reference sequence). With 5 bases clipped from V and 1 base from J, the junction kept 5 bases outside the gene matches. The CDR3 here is CASSKTSVSYEQYF. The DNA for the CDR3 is TGTGCCAGCAGCAAAACTAGCGTGTCCTACGAGCAGTACTTC.

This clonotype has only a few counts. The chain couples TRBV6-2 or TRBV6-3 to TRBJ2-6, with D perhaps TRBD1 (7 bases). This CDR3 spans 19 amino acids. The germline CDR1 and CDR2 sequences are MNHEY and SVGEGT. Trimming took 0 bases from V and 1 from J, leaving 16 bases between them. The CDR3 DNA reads TGTGCCAGCAGTTACTCGGGGGGACAGATCCTATCTGGGGCCAACGTCCTGACTTTC. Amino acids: CASSYSGGQILSGANVLTF.